This passage covers 28 T cell receptor beta chains from one sample sequenced in a study of blood T cell repertoires in COVID-19. The table came from immunoSEQ multiplex PCR; TCRdb's copy has only in-frame clones and leaves some out. Altogether about 270,000 clones are present, approximately 87% being singletons, with the ten largest covering approximately 2.2%. Source material: peripheral blood. These receptors were obtained from a woman aged 45-59 years with acute or convalescent COVID-19.

This clone was detected only a few times. This sequence joins TRBV4-1 and TRBJ2-1, with 11 bases lining up with TRBD2. CDR1 and CDR2 from the germline V gene are MGHRA and YSYEKL. V was pared by 1 base and J by 6 bases, with 5 bases of the junction left unmatched. The CDR3 length is 16 residues. The CDR3 nucleotides are TGCGCCAGCAGCCAAGTAGCGGGAGGGCCCCGCAATGAGCAGTTCTTC. It translates to CASSQVAGGPRNEQFF.

The rearrangement uses TRBV3-1 (or the pseudogene TRBV3-2) and TRBJ1-2; TRBD1 matches at 8 bases. Looked up from germline, CDR1 is LGHDT and CDR2 is YNNKEL (reference sequence). There are 13 residues in the CDR3. The V segment lost 4 bases and the J segment 7 bases; nucleotides outside the gene matches: 5. The CDR3 spells CASSRMTGVGYTF. The CDR3 DNA is TGTGCCAGCAGCCGAATGACAGGGGTTGGCTACACCTTC.

This clone was recorded a few times. This chain links TRBV5-4 with TRBJ2-7; D possibly corresponds to TRBD1 (6 bases). V was shortened by 1 base and J by 7 bases, with 12 bases between the two germline ends. The CDR3 is 13 amino acids. Germline loops: CDR1 SGHNT, CDR2 YYREEE (reference sequence). The CDR3 sequence is CASSLPGQREQYF. In DNA form, the CDR3 reads TGTGCCAGCAGCTTGCCCGGACAGAGAGAGCAGTACTTC.

This chain connects TRBV18 to TRBJ2-3; D ambiguous. Looked up from germline, CDR1 is KGHSH and CDR2 is LQKENI. This CDR3 contains 15 residues. The ends were cut back, 6 bases at V and 1 base at J, with 14 bases in the middle. The CDR3 DNA reads TGTGCCAGCTCGCTCAACTCCCCGGGCACAGATACGCAGTATTTT. Translation: CASSLNSPGTDTQYF.

The chain recombines TRBV19 with TRBJ2-7; D is unresolved. The CDR3 has 16 amino acids. Per the germline V gene, CDR1 is LNHDA and CDR2 is SQIVND (reference sequence). Between the trimmed V and J ends, which lost 3 bases and 6 bases, there was a span of 21 bases. CDR3 in amino acids: CASSIFFGVSVSEQYF. DNA of the CDR3: TGTGCCAGTAGTATTTTCTTCGGCGTCAGCGTCTCCGAGCAGTACTTC.

The CDR3 DNA follows: TGCGCCAGCAGCCGGACAGGTCGGGCTGAAAACACCATATATTTT. It is translated as CASSRTGRAENTIYF. V gene TRBV4-3 combines with J gene TRBJ1-3, with TRBD1 matching over 7 bases. The V and J ends lost 4 bases and 6 bases, in that order; junction bases with no gene match: 9. This CDR3 is built from 15 residues. CDR1 is LGHNA and CDR2 is YSLEER in the germline V gene.

The CDR3 sequence is CASSEASGGAYYGYTF. The CDR3 nucleotides are TGTGCCAGCAGTGAAGCTTCTGGGGGCGCGTACTATGGCTACACCTTC. V usage is TRBV2 and J usage is TRBJ1-2; D is perhaps TRBD1 (6 bases). V gave up 0 bases and J gave up 3 bases, with 14 bases separating them. Germline V CDR1 and CDR2: SNHLY, FYNNEI. The CDR3 covers 16 residues.

This clone showed up just a few times. V and J are TRBV6-6 and TRBJ1-2; D may be TRBD1 (5 bases). From germline, CDR1 is MNHNY and CDR2 SVGAGI (reference sequence). CDR3 length: 13 residues. Deletions cut 6 bases from V and 3 bases from J, with 11 bases between. CDR3 coding DNA: TGTGCCAGCAGCCCCCGCAGGGACTATGGCTACACCTTC. As protein: CASSPRRDYGYTF.

The chain couples TRBV10-3 to TRBJ1-6; weak D call: TRBD1 (5 bases). This CDR3 has 16 residues. The germline CDR1 and CDR2 sequences are ENHRY and SYGVKD. The V gene lost 6 bases and the J gene lost 1 base, with 13 bases spanning the gap. CDR3 region: CAIRAGYESYNSPLHF. The CDR3 DNA reads TGTGCCATCAGGGCAGGGTACGAATCCTATAATTCACCCCTCCACTTT.

The CDR3 coding sequence is TGTGCTAGTGGTTTGGCTACCGGGACAGTCTTCTACAATGAGCAGTTCTTC. Amino acid sequence: CASGLATGTVFYNEQFF. The chain recombines TRBV12-5 with TRBJ2-1; 7 nucleotides line up with TRBD1. From germline, CDR1 is LGHNT and CDR2 FRNRAP. CDR3 size: 17 residues. Germline trimming cut 1 base from V and 3 bases from J; bases unmatched to any gene: 9.

The J gene is TRBJ2-1, the V gene TRBV6-5; D not resolved. Germline loops: CDR1 MNHEY, CDR2 SVGAGI. V lost 2 bases to trimming and J lost 13 bases, with 12 bases between them. This CDR3 has 12 residues. CDR3 bases: TGTGCCAGCAGTTACCCCCTACTAAGACAGTTCTTC. It specifies CASSYPLLRQFF.

The chain joins TRBV7-6 to TRBJ2-7; 7 bases match TRBD2. The germline CDR1 and CDR2 sequences are SGHVS and FNYEAQ. The CDR3 spans 14 residues. Losses at the gene ends were 3 bases for V and 0 bases for J; bases not matched to a gene: 2. The CDR3, as DNA: TGTGCCAGCAGCTTCCGGGAGGACTCCTACGAGCAGTACTTC. Translating gives CASSFREDSYEQYF.

The DNA of the CDR3 is TGCGCCAGCAGCTTGGAGGGGCCCAAACAGGGCTGGTCCGGGGAGCTGTTTTTT. Its protein is CASSLEGPKQGWSGELFF. The J gene is TRBJ2-2, the V gene TRBV5-1; D is possibly TRBD1 (6 bases). The germline V gene encodes CDR1 SGHRS and CDR2 YFSETQ. The CDR3 has 18 residues. V was trimmed by 0 bases and J by 6 bases, leaving 21 bases between them.

The CDR3 DNA sequence: TGTGCCAGCACCAAGGGGGGGATGTACAATGAGCAGTTCTTC. This gives the protein CASTKGGMYNEQFF. The chain is built from TRBV7-3 and TRBJ2-1; the D gene is possibly TRBD2 (7 bases). The length of the CDR3 is 14 residues. Germline values: CDR1 SGHTA, CDR2 FQGTGA. Trimming took off 7 bases at V and 4 bases at J, with 14 bases between the two ends.

This clone has a handful of counts. The V gene is TRBV4-3, the J gene TRBJ2-7; 8 nucleotides line up with TRBD1. CDR1 LGHNA and CDR2 YSLEER come from the germline V gene. V shed 3 bases, J shed 6 bases, and the junction held 13 bases outside the gene matches. There are 16 residues in the CDR3. The CDR3 protein is CASSHTPWTGSGEQYF. In DNA, the CDR3 is TGCGCCAGCAGCCATACTCCGTGGACAGGGTCTGGCGAGCAGTACTTC.

The J gene is TRBJ1-3, the V gene TRBV9; TRBD1 matches at 9 bases. The ends lost 3 bases at V and 2 bases at J; junction bases unmatched: 9. Germline V lookup: CDR1 SGDLS, CDR2 YYNGEE. The CDR3 loop spans 17 amino acids. This chain's CDR3 is CASSATGTGHPGNTIYF. The CDR3 nucleotides are TGTGCCAGCAGCGCCACCGGGACAGGGCATCCTGGAAACACCATATATTTT.

The chain combines TRBV5-1 with TRBJ1-6; perhaps TRBD1 as D (5 bases). The CDR3 runs 15 residues. The V gene lost 2 bases and the J gene lost 0 bases, with 6 bases spanning the gap. Germline V CDR1 and CDR2: SGHRS, YFSETQ. The CDR3 sequence: CASSFQGSYNSPLHF. CDR3 bases: TGCGCCAGCAGCTTCCAGGGCTCCTATAATTCACCCCTCCACTTT.

This clone showed up just a few times. The chain joins TRBV11-2 to TRBJ2-1; D gene uncertain. From germline, CDR1 is SGHAT and CDR2 FQNNGV. This CDR3 spans 15 amino acids. V dropped 2 bases and J dropped 3 bases, with 11 bases sitting between them. The CDR3, as DNA: TGTGCCAGCAGCTTATTGGGCAGTCTCTACAATGAGCAGTTCTTC. It encodes CASSLLGSLYNEQFF.

The chain combines TRBV5-1 with TRBJ2-4; 16 positions match TRBD2. Losses at the gene ends were 4 bases for V and 4 bases for J; bases not matched to a gene: 11. The CDR3 sequence is 19 residues long. CDR1 and CDR2 from the germline V gene are SGHRS and YFSETQ. Written as DNA, the CDR3 is TGCGCCAGCAGCCGGCCTACCGGGACTAGCGGGAGGGAGAAAAACATTCAGTACTTC. It encodes CASSRPTGTSGREKNIQYF.

The table lists this clone with a count of one. The genes are TRBV5-1 and TRBJ2-3; 7 nucleotides agree with TRBD2. This CDR3 is built from 15 residues. Germline assignment: CDR1 SGHRS and CDR2 YFSETQ. V was pared by 4 bases and J by 2 bases, with 7 bases of the junction left unmatched. CDR3 sequence reads: CASSLSGQVTDTQYF. The CDR3 DNA reads as TGCGCCAGCAGCCTTAGCGGGCAGGTCACAGATACGCAGTATTTT.

V and J are TRBV6-5 and TRBJ2-7, with 9 bases fitting TRBD2. Germline assignment: CDR1 MNHEY and CDR2 SVGAGI. The CDR3 runs 16 residues. With 0 bases clipped from V and 5 bases from J, the junction kept 8 bases outside the gene matches. CDR3 coding DNA: TGTGCCAGCAGTTACTCCCCCCAGCTAGCGGGAAACGAGCAGTACTTC. As protein: CASSYSPQLAGNEQYF.

The gene calls are TRBV19 and TRBJ2-1, with 7 nucleotides matching TRBD2. Unmatched junction bases numbered 6, after V lost 6 bases and J lost 1 base. Germline-derived CDR1 and CDR2 are LNHDA and SQIVND (reference sequence). The CDR3 is 15 residues long. CDR3 region: CASSWAGVSYNEQFF. The CDR3 DNA reads as TGTGCCAGTAGCTGGGCGGGAGTATCCTACAATGAGCAGTTCTTC.

Of note for this clone: The same CDR3 arises from other DNA sequences in this sample as well. This sequence joins TRBV28 and TRBJ2-7; 10 bases match TRBD1. Germline values: CDR1 MDHEN, CDR2 SYDVKM. V shed 2 bases, J shed 9 bases, and the junction held 1 base outside the gene matches. CDR3 length equals 12 residues. DNA for the CDR3: TGTGCCAGCAGTTTAGACAGGGGGCCGCAGTACTTC. Amino acids: CASSLDRGPQYF.

This chain joins TRBV20-1 and TRBJ2-7, with D perhaps TRBD1 (6 bases). The CDR3 is 12 amino acids. Trimming removed 3 bases from V and 3 bases from J, with 9 bases in between. In germline, CDR1 is DFQATT, CDR2 SNEGSKA (reference sequence). The CDR3 nucleotides are TGCAGTGCTAGTGGGGGCCGCTACGAGCAGTACTTC. Translated, it gives CSASGGRYEQYF.

CDR3 in amino acids: CASSPAGGPSYEQYF. In DNA form, the CDR3 reads TGTGCCAGCAGTCCCGCAGGGGGTCCATCCTACGAGCAGTACTTC. The genes are TRBV28 and TRBJ2-7, with 7 bases identical to TRBD1. Germline V lookup: CDR1 MDHEN, CDR2 SYDVKM. After removal of 5 bases from V and 1 base from J, the junction contained 8 bases not matched to a gene. The CDR3 length is 15 residues. Full variable domain (remainder filled in from reference TRBV28 and TRBJ2-7): DVKVTQSSRYLVKRTGEKVFLECVQDMDHENMFWYRQDPGLGLRLIYFSYDVKMKEKGDIPEGYSVSREKKERFSLILESASTNQTSMYLCASSPAGGPSYEQYFGPGTRLTVT.

The CDR3 nucleotides read TGTGCCAGCAGCAAGGGACTAGCGGGAGGAGAGACCCAGTACTTC. Amino acid sequence: CASSKGLAGGETQYF. The J gene is TRBJ2-5, the V gene TRBV5-4, with 15 bases matching TRBD2. The CDR3 has 15 amino acids. V lost 4 bases to trimming and J lost 4 bases; unmatched junction nucleotides: 2. Looked up from germline, CDR1 is SGHNT and CDR2 is YYREEE (reference sequence).

A word on this clone: One junction end disagrees with the germline gene, perhaps due to a read error. The V and J genes are TRBV6-5 and TRBJ1-1; unclear D gene. Germline V gene lookup returns CDR1 MNHEY and CDR2 SVGAGI. The CDR3 runs to 13 residues. CDR3 loop: CASSLDIGTEAFF. In DNA, the CDR3 is TGTGCTAGCAGCCTCGATATCGGCACTGAAGCTTTCTTT.

The chain has TRBV9 and TRBJ1-2; 7 nucleotides align to TRBD1. V lost 5 bases to trimming and J lost 2 bases; unmatched junction nucleotides: 9. CDR3 length: 15 amino acids. Per germline, CDR1 SGDLS and CDR2 YYNGEE. The CDR3 DNA is TGTGCCAGCAGTTCCAGCCAGGGGGTAAACTATGGCTACACCTTC. It codes for CASSSSQGVNYGYTF.